This TCR beta chain is from a study of blood T cell repertoires in COVID-19 (dated by TCRdb to the early 2020s). About the full investigation: Collaborator samples came from the United States, Italy and Spain and covered acute and convalescent phases of COVID-19. The material from the prospective study consisted of cDNA or gDNA derived from T cells, B-cell-depleted T cells, or PBMCs. The dataset comprised deeply sampled blood TCRbeta repertoires from subjects exposed to, actively infected with, or recovered from COVID-19. The repertoires were made available in a free public database intended to serve as a resource for research on the immune response to SARS-CoV-2. The samples were drawn from the first 160 participants of the ongoing ImmuneRACE study and from roughly 1,300 subjects provided by 6 global collaborators. A de-identified subject ID, COVID-19 status, age in years and sex were almost always included in the sample metadata. Where available, HLA class I and class II types were taken from metadata supplied by the sample provider and were not determined by assay-based typing. Paper-wide results and their limitations: How much clinical and demographic metadata was included differed by source and by participant, and the metadata was provided uncurated.

V drops 0 bases and J drops 2 bases, leaving 10 bases in between. The CDR3, cysteine through phenylalanine, is 16 amino acids long. Only the CDR3 DNA stays, 48 bases, in frame from base 1. CDR1 and CDR2 are drawn from the germline V gene: MNHEY, SVGAGI. This clone has ten or more counts. Its antigen is currently not known. No quality values exist for individual bases; no much larger clone is one base distant. Another Seattle source contributed samples from volunteer blood donors who had recovered from COVID-19. Collaborating institutions collected whole blood in K2EDTA tubes following their own protocols. For TCRbeta analysis, collaborators shipped samples in one of three forms: frozen whole blood, isolated PBMCs, or DNA extracted from either of those sample types. The immunoSEQ Assay, a bias-controlled multiplex PCR, was used to amplify TCRbeta CDR3 regions from genomic DNA. From the authors' description of their analysis: The number of nucleated cells in each sample was estimated by amplification of reference gene primers within the assay. To quantify the absolute abundance of each unique TCRbeta CDR3 rearrangement, sequence reads were collapsed and filtered. For each sample, productive Simpson clonality was calculated as the square root of Simpson's diversity index over productive rearrangements. Held by TCRdb, this immuneACCESS table contains in-frame sequences only and omits some clones. Under half of the omission traces to an unresolved V gene where checked; the cause of the rest is unknown. V, J and clone size reflect that table, while D and trimming were determined from the DNA. A total of under 300,000 clones appear in this sample, approximately 80% of them only once. The top ten hold over 1.2% of the sample.

The chain uses TRBV6-5 and TRBJ2-2; tentative D gene TRBD2, with 7 bases matching. The receptor was isolated from a woman aged 35 to 49 who had recovered from COVID-19. Sequencing was performed on peripheral blood. The CDR3 protein sequence reads: CASSYSGGPNTGELFF. The DNA sequence reads TGTGCCAGCAGTTACTCGGGGGGGCCTAACACCGGGGAGCTGTTTTTT.